The clone carrying this T cell receptor (beta chain) has only a few counts. Generated by immunoSEQ multiplex PCR, the TCRdb table keeps only in-frame clones and is missing some. The sample yields 90,000 to 110,000 clones, 84% seen once. CDR3 size: 16 residues. V was pared by 1 base and J by 2 bases, with 9 bases of the junction left unmatched. Germline V gives CDR1 SGHTS, CDR2 YDEGEE. The sample is drawn from a study of blood T cell repertoires in COVID-19. Study-wide context: The analysed material was cDNA or gDNA that came from T cells, B-cell-depleted T cells, or PBMCs.

The source material was peripheral blood. The chain has TRBV5-8 and TRBJ2-7; TRBD1 matches 7 bases. The source is a woman in her forties or fifties with acute or convalescent COVID-19. The CDR3 loop is CASSLSGAGGAYEQYF. As DNA, the CDR3 is TGTGCCAGCAGCTTGTCTGGGGCAGGGGGTGCCTACGAGCAGTACTTC. Full variable domain (outside the CDR3, taken from reference TRBV5-8 and TRBJ2-7): EAGVTQSPTHLIKTRGQQATLRCSPISGHTSVYWYQQALGLGLQFLLWYDEGEERNRGNFPPRFSGRQFPNYSSELNVNALELEDSALYLCASSLSGAGGAYEQYFGPGTRLTVT.